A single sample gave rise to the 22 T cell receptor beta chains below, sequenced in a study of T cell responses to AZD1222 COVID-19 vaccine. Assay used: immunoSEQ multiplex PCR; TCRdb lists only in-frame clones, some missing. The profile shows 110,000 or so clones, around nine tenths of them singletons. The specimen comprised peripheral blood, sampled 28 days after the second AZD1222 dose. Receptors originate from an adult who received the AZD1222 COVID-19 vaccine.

DNA of the CDR3: TGTGCCAGCAGCCTAGGACAGGGGGAGACCCAGTACTTC. This sequence encodes CASSLGQGETQYF. This rearrangement joins TRBV7-3 to TRBJ2-5; 9 nucleotides match TRBD1. This CDR3 comprises 13 residues. Germline CDR1 reads SGHTA; CDR2 reads FQGTGA. The V segment lost 5 bases and the J segment 5 bases; nucleotides outside the gene matches: 3.

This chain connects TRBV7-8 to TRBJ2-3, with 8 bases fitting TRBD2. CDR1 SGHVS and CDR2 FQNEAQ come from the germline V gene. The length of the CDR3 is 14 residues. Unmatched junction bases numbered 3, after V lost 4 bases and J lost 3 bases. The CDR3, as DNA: TGTGCCAGCAGCTGGGGACTAGGAACAGATACGCAGTATTTT. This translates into CASSWGLGTDTQYF.

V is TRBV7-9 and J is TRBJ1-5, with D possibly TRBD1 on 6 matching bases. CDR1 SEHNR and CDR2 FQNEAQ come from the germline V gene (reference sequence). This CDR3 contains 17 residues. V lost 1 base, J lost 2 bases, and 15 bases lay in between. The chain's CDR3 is CASSLGSGGWGNQPQHF. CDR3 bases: TGTGCCAGCAGCTTAGGATCGGGGGGCTGGGGCAATCAGCCCCAGCATTTT.

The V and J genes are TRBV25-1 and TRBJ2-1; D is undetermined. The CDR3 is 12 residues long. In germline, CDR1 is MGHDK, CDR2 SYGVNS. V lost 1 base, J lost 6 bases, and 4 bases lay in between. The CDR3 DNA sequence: TGTGCCAGCAGTGAATTGGGCAATGAGCAGTTCTTC. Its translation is CASSELGNEQFF.

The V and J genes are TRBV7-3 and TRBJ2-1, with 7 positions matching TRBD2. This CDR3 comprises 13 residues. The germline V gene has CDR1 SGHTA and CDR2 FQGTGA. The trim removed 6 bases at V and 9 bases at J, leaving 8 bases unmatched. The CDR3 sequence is CASSNQGRGEQFF. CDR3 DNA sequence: TGTGCCAGCAGTAACCAAGGGAGGGGTGAGCAGTTCTTC. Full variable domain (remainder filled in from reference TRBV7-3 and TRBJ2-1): GAGVSQTPSNKVTEKGKYVELRCDPISGHTALYWYRQSLGQGPEFLIYFQGTGAADDSGLPNDRFFAVRPEGSVSTLKIQRTERGDSAVYLCASSNQGRGEQFFGPGTRLTVL.

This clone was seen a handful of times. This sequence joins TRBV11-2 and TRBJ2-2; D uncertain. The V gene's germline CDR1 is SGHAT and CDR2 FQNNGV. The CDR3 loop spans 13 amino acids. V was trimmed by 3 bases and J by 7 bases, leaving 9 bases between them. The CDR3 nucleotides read TGTGCCAGCAGCTTCCTCCGCGACGGGGAGCTGTTTTTT. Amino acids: CASSFLRDGELFF.

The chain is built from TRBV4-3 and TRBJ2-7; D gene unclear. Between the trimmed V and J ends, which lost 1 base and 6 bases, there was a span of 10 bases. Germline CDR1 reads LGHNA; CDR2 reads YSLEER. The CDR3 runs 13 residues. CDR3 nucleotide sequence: TGCGCCAGCAGCCAAGGGGCGAAATCCGAGCAGTACTTC. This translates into CASSQGAKSEQYF.

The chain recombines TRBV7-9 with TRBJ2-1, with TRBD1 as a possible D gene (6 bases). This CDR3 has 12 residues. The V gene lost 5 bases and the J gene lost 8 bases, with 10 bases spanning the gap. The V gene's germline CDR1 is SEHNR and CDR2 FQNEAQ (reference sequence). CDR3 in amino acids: CASSKQGDEQFF. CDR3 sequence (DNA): TGTGCCAGCAGCAAACAGGGCGATGAGCAGTTCTTC. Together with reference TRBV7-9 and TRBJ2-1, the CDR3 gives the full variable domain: DTGVSQNPRHKITKRGQNVTFRCDPISEHNRLYWYRQTLGQGPEFLTYFQNEAQLEKSRLLSDRFSAERPKGSFSTLEIQRTEQGDSAMYLCASSKQGDEQFFGPGTRLTVL.

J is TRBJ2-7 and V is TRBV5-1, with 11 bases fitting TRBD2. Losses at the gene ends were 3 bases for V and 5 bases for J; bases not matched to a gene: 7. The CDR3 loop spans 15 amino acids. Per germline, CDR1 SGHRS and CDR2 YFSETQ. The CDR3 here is CASSSLAGGLNEQYF. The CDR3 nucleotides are TGCGCCAGCAGCTCCTTAGCGGGAGGGCTCAACGAGCAGTACTTC. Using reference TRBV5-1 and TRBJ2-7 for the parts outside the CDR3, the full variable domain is KAGVTQTPRYLIKTRGQQVTLSCSPISGHRSVSWYQQTPGQGLQFLFEYFSETQRNKGNFPGRFSGRQFSNSRSEMNVSTLELGDSALYLCASSSLAGGLNEQYFGPGTRLTVT.

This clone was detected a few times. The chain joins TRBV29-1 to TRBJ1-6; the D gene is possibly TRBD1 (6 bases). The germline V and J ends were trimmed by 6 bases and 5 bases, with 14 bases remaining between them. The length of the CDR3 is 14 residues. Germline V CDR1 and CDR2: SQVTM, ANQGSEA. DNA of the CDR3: TGCAGCGTGGCCCAGGACAGAGATAATTCACCCCTCCACTTT. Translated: CSVAQDRDNSPLHF. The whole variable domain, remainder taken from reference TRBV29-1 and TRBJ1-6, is SAVISQKPSRDICQRGTSLTIQCQVDSQVTMMFWYRQQPGQSLTLIATANQGSEATYESGFVIDKFPISRPNLTFSTLTVSNMSPEDSSIYLCSVAQDRDNSPLHFGNGTRLTVT.

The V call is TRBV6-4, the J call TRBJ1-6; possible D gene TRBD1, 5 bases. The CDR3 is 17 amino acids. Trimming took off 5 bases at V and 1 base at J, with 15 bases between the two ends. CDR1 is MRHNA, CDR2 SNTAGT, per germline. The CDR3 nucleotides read TGTGCCAGCAGTCCGCCCCGGGGGACGTCCTATAATTCACCCCTCCACTTT. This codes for CASSPPRGTSYNSPLHF.

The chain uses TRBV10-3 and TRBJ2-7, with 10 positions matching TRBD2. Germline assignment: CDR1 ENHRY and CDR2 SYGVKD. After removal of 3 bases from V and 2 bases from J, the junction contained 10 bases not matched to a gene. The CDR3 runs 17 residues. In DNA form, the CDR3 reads TGTGCCATCAGTGATACCCCGCTAGCGGGAGAGACCTACGAGCAGTACTTC. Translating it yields CAISDTPLAGETYEQYF.

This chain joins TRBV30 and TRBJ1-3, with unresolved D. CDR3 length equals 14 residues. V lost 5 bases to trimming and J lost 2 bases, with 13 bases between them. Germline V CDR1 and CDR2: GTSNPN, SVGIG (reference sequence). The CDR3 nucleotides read TGTGCCTGGCCTTACGGGTTACCTGGAAACACCATATATTTT. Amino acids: CAWPYGLPGNTIYF. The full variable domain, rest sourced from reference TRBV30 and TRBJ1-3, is SQTIHQWPATLVQPVGSPLSLECTVEGTSNPNLYWYRQAAGRGLQLLFYSVGIGQISSEVPQNLSASRPQDRQFILSSKKLLLSDSGFYLCAWPYGLPGNTIYFGEGSWLTVV.

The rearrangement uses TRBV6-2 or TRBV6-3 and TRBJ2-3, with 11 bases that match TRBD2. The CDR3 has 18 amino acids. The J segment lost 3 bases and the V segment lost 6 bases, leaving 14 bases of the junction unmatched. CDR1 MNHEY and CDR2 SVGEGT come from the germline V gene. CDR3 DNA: TGTGCCAGCAGCCGAAGGTGGCTAGCGGGAGGACGGACAGATACGCAGTATTTT. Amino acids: CASSRRWLAGGRTDTQYF.

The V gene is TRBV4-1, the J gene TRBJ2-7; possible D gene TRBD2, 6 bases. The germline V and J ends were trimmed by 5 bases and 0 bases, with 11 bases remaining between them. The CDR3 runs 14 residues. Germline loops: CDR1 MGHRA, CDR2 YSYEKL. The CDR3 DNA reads TGCGCCAGCAGCTCACGGGGGTTCTCCTACGAGCAGTACTTC. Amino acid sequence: CASSSRGFSYEQYF.

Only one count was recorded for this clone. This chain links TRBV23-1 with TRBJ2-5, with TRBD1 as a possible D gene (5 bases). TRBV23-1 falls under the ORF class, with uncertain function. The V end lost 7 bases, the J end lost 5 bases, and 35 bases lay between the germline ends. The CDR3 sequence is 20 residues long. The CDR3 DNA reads TGCGCCAGCACCCAAACGACCACTCTACTCCGGACGCAGAAGGGGGAGACCCAGTACTTC. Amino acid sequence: CASTQTTTLLRTQKGETQYF.

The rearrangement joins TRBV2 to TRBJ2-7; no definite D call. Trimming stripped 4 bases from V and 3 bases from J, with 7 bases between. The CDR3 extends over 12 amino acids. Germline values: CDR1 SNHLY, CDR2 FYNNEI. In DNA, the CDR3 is TGTGCCAGCAGTGTTTTCGTCTACGAGCAGTACTTC. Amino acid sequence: CASSVFVYEQYF.

The CDR3 sequence: CASSFRPAGLRREKLFF. The DNA of the CDR3 is TGTGCCAGCAGCTTCCGCCCCGCGGGACTAAGGAGGGAAAAACTGTTTTTT. This chain uses TRBV7-9 with TRBJ1-4, with a tentative D call TRBD1 (5 bases). V was shortened by 3 bases and J by 8 bases, with 22 bases between the two germline ends. The V gene's germline CDR1 is SEHNR and CDR2 FQNEAQ (reference sequence). The CDR3 is made up of 17 amino acids.

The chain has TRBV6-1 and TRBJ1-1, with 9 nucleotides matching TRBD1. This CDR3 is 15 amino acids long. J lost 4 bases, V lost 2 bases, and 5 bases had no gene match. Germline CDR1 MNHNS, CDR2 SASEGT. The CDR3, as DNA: TGTGCCAGCAGTGAACCCCGACAGGGGGGCACTGAAGCTTTCTTT. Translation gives CASSEPRQGGTEAFF.

The chain's CDR3 is CASSPRLAGAGGELFF. CDR3 sequence (DNA): TGTGCCAGCAGCCCCCGACTAGCGGGGGCGGGCGGGGAGCTGTTTTTT. The V gene is TRBV3-1 (or the pseudogene TRBV3-2), the J gene TRBJ2-2, with TRBD2 matching 12 bases. The CDR3 sequence is 16 residues long. Germline CDR1 LGHDT, CDR2 YNNKEL (reference sequence). Trimming took 4 bases from V and 7 from J; bases not matched to a gene: 7.

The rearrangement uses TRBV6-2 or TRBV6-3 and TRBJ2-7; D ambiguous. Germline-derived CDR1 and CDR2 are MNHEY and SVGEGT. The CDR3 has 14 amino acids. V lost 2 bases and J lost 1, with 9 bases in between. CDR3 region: CASSYQLGSYEQYF. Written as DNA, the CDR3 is TGTGCCAGCAGTTACCAGCTGGGGTCCTACGAGCAGTACTTC.

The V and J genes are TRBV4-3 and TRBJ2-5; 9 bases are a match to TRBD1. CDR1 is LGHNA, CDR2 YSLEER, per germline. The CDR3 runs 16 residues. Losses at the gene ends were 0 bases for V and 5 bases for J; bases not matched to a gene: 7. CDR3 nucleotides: TGCGCCAGCAGCCAAGATCTGGGACAGGGTGTGGAGACCCAGTACTTC. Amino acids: CASSQDLGQGVETQYF.